This T cell receptor beta chain was captured by sequencing in a study of post-analysis software for immune sequencing data. In the study overall: The disease courses covered relapsing-remitting, secondary progressive and progressive-relapsing multiple sclerosis. Overall study findings and caveats: TRBV5-6, TRBV5-1 and TRBV20-1 belonged to a set of about five TRBV segments that were more frequent in patients than controls. Patients with multiple sclerosis recorded significantly lower normalized Chao1 diversity than controls, the study found. Samples made in the same batch grouped tightly together by F measure.

As regards this clonotype: What it binds is unknown.

Researchers reported that TCR beta cDNA libraries carried unique molecular identifiers. Roughly 500,000 cDNA molecules were obtained from around 0.96 to 9.9 million T cells. TCRdb reprocessed the PCR reads via MiXCR and lists one record per CDR3 protein. The sample yields about 460,000 distinct CDR3 sequences, roughly 45% seen once. J lost 4 bases, V lost 5 bases, and 4 bases had no gene match. CDR1 and CDR2 (germline): SEHNR, FQNEAQ (reference sequence). The CDR3 sequence is 13 residues long. The rearrangement joins TRBV7-9 to TRBJ2-7; TRBD1 matches at 8 bases. The receptor's source is a girl between 10 and 17 years old with multiple sclerosis. Sequencing was performed on blood. The CDR3 reads CASSARGQYEQYF. The CDR3 nucleotides are TGTGCCAGCAGCGCCAGGGGGCAGTACGAGCAGTACTTC.